The clone carrying this TCR beta chain showed up many times. The data were obtained in a study of blood T cells in healthy people across ages. Together with a sample-barcoded 5' primer, a J-beta primer mix was included in a second PCR lasting about 7 to 12 cycles. TCRdb redid the calling of the 5' RACE reads with MiXCR, one entry per CDR3 protein. The sample has 800,000 or so distinct CDR3 sequences; 20% to 25% are singletons. The CDR3 is 13 amino acids. Germline V gene data show CDR1 as SEHNR and CDR2 as FQNEAQ (reference sequence). The J segment lost 8 bases and the V segment lost 5 bases, leaving 5 bases of the junction unmatched. A further study also used this sample, focusing on T cells of mothers and their children.

Sequences were obtained from blood. The chain employs TRBV7-9 and TRBJ2-1; 8 nucleotides match TRBD2. This sequence originates from a boy aged 10-17 years in good health. Written as DNA, the CDR3 is TGTGCCAGCAGCCCCCCGGGGGGGGATGAGCAGTTCTTC. Translating gives CASSPPGGDEQFF.